These T cell receptor beta chains were read from a single sample in a study of blood T cell repertoires in COVID-19. Data came from immunoSEQ multiplex PCR; TCRdb stores just in-frame clones and leaves some out. The profile shows some 520,000 clones, 89% of them singletons. Sequencing was carried out using peripheral blood. The receptors were sampled from a man between 18 and 29 years old with COVID-19, enrolled during active disease. The CDR3 runs from the conserved cysteine through the conserved F or W. Each record gives: CDR3 length, J gene, V gene, CDR3 protein.

cdr3_length: 15
j_call: TRBJ2-5
v_call: TRBV4-2
cdr3_aa: CASSQRGGEGETQYF

cdr3_length: 14
j_call: TRBJ1-1
v_call: TRBV6-5
cdr3_aa: CASISTGRGGEAFF

cdr3_length: 16
j_call: TRBJ2-5
v_call: TRBV14
cdr3_aa: CASSQGRTSGQETQYF

cdr3_length: 13
j_call: TRBJ2-7
v_call: TRBV5-1
cdr3_aa: CASSPWGRVEQYF

cdr3_length: 13
j_call: TRBJ2-7
v_call: TRBV3-1/TRBV3-2
cdr3_aa: CASSQDPRWEQYF

cdr3_length: 16
j_call: TRBJ2-2
v_call: TRBV19
cdr3_aa: CASSKVLAGAAGELFF

cdr3_length: 14
j_call: TRBJ1-5
v_call: TRBV24-1
cdr3_aa: CATSAGQSNQPQHF

cdr3_length: 14
j_call: TRBJ2-7
v_call: TRBV7-8
cdr3_aa: CASSLTGVPYEQYF

cdr3_length: 14
j_call: TRBJ1-1
v_call: TRBV5-1
cdr3_aa: CASQSNRGLTEAFF

cdr3_length: 14
j_call: TRBJ2-7
v_call: TRBV27
cdr3_aa: CASSPGQGYVGQYF

cdr3_length: 13
j_call: TRBJ1-2
v_call: TRBV5-5
cdr3_aa: CASEGTGIYGYTF

cdr3_length: 18
j_call: TRBJ2-3
v_call: TRBV4-1
cdr3_aa: CASSQPGLAGVDTDTQYF

cdr3_length: 13
j_call: TRBJ1-3
v_call: TRBV12-5
cdr3_aa: CASGLVSVDTIYF

cdr3_length: 15
j_call: TRBJ1-5
v_call: TRBV18
cdr3_aa: CASSPLGGSNQPQHF

cdr3_length: 16
j_call: TRBJ2-1
v_call: TRBV11-2
cdr3_aa: CASSPKDRGRYNEQFF

cdr3_length: 17
j_call: TRBJ2-7
v_call: TRBV18
cdr3_aa: CASSPIIASGITYEQYF

cdr3_length: 11
j_call: TRBJ2-7
v_call: TRBV29-1
cdr3_aa: CSGGQDDEQYF

cdr3_length: 17
j_call: TRBJ2-5
v_call: TRBV24-1
cdr3_aa: CATSDYGTSGRGETQYF

cdr3_length: 17
j_call: TRBJ2-7
v_call: TRBV5-8
cdr3_aa: CASSYAGTAGGLYEQYF

cdr3_length: 15
j_call: TRBJ2-7
v_call: TRBV10-1
cdr3_aa: CASSDGGGSSYEQYF

cdr3_length: 14
j_call: TRBJ2-1
v_call: TRBV30
cdr3_aa: CACSKGTSSNEQFF

cdr3_length: 16
j_call: TRBJ2-7
v_call: TRBV11-2
cdr3_aa: CASSLGQVYYIPEQYF

cdr3_length: 12
j_call: TRBJ1-2
v_call: TRBV5-6
cdr3_aa: CASSLAKGFYTF

cdr3_length: 14
j_call: TRBJ1-6
v_call: TRBV28
cdr3_aa: CASSLTEYNSPLHF

cdr3_length: 16
j_call: TRBJ2-3
v_call: TRBV9
cdr3_aa: CASSAPRGGSTDTQYF

cdr3_length: 16
j_call: TRBJ2-1
v_call: TRBV24-1
cdr3_aa: CATSDLSQGKNNEQFF

cdr3_length: 14
j_call: TRBJ1-1
v_call: TRBV30
cdr3_aa: CAWSTGIMNTEAFF

cdr3_length: 12
j_call: TRBJ1-2
v_call: TRBV6-5
cdr3_aa: CASSTGGNGYTF

cdr3_length: 14
j_call: TRBJ1-3
v_call: TRBV28
cdr3_aa: CASSLDRSGNTIYF

cdr3_length: 16
j_call: TRBJ2-1
v_call: TRBV14
cdr3_aa: CASSLRRGDSYNEQFF

cdr3_length: 14
j_call: TRBJ2-7
v_call: TRBV7-2
cdr3_aa: CASSFDRVVNEQYF

cdr3_length: 14
j_call: TRBJ2-1
v_call: TRBV21-1
cdr3_aa: CATSTGTSYNEQFF

cdr3_length: 15
j_call: TRBJ1-5
v_call: TRBV16
cdr3_aa: CASSRGQGSNQPQHF

cdr3_length: 16
j_call: TRBJ1-5
v_call: TRBV7-9
cdr3_aa: CASSFGRESGNQPQHF

cdr3_length: 17
j_call: TRBJ2-5
v_call: TRBV3-1/TRBV3-2
cdr3_aa: CASSQDVIAGVQETQYF

cdr3_length: 17
j_call: TRBJ2-3
v_call: TRBV5-5
cdr3_aa: CASSLEVLGGVSGTQYF

cdr3_length: 15
j_call: TRBJ1-1
v_call: TRBV11-2
cdr3_aa: CASSQWDRTVTEAFF

cdr3_length: 15
j_call: TRBJ2-2
v_call: TRBV6-5
cdr3_aa: CASRTGSGSAGELFF

cdr3_length: 13
j_call: TRBJ1-3
v_call: TRBV19
cdr3_aa: CASSMRAGNTIYF

cdr3_length: 17
j_call: TRBJ2-1
v_call: TRBV5-1
cdr3_aa: CASSLVLAGGYGDEQFF

cdr3_length: 15
j_call: TRBJ1-6
v_call: TRBV7-8
cdr3_aa: CASRATGSDNSPLHF